This T cell receptor beta chain was documented in a study of blood T cell repertoires in COVID-19. Across the whole study: T cells, B-cell-depleted T cells, or PBMCs supplied cDNA or gDNA.

V gave up 4 bases and J gave up 6 bases; unmatched junction bases: 5. This CDR3 contains 13 residues. CDR1 and CDR2 from the germline V gene are SGHRS and YFSETQ. The repertoire was sequenced with immunoSEQ multiplex PCR; TCRdb's copy has only in-frame clones and lacks some. The data show more than 300,000 clones, more than 85% seen once. Participants were aged roughly 18 to 100 years from around 26 US areas. The study assigned cohorts using participant-reported clinical history. During the 2 weeks before they entered the study, exposed participants had met someone with a PCR-confirmed or clinician-diagnosed COVID-19 case. This clone was seen just once.

This chain connects TRBV5-1 to TRBJ1-1; 8 bases are a match to TRBD1. The receptor's source is a woman aged 40 to 50 who had been exposed to COVID-19. Sequencing input: PBMCs or T cells enriched from blood (not recorded which). The CDR3 nucleotides are TGCGCCAGCAGCCCACAGGGGGAGGCTGAAGCTTTCTTT. Encoded protein: CASSPQGEAEAFF.